This T cell receptor beta chain was obtained from a study of blood T cell repertoires in COVID-19. Turning to the study itself: The study drew acute and convalescent COVID-19 samples from the United States, Italy and Spain.

Original processing notes: Reference gene primer amplification gave estimated nucleated cell counts. The data were produced by immunoSEQ multiplex PCR, yet TCRdb's version contains in-frame clones alone and is incomplete. V, J and clone size are those of that table, while D and trimming were read from the DNA. The sample has about 480,000 clones, approximately 92% seen once. V gave up 1 base and J gave up 3 bases; unmatched junction bases: 5. This CDR3 spans 15 amino acids. Germline V CDR1 and CDR2: LGHDT, YNNKEL (reference sequence). This chain links TRBV3-1 (or the pseudogene TRBV3-2) with TRBJ2-7, with TRBD1 identical over 8 bases. The material sequenced was peripheral blood. The receptor's source is a man between 18 and 29 years old with COVID-19, enrolled during active disease. The chain's CDR3 is CASSQVRGPRYEQYF. The CDR3 DNA sequence: TGTGCCAGCAGCCAAGTCAGGGGGCCCCGCTACGAGCAGTACTTC.